A selection of T cell receptor beta chains follows, all from one sample in a study of blood T cell repertoires in COVID-19. Assay: immunoSEQ multiplex PCR; the TCRdb copy retains only in-frame clones and omits some. Altogether about 170,000 clones are present, around 92% being singletons, with the ten largest covering 4.8%. Sequenced sample: peripheral blood. These TCRs come from a man aged 30 to 45 with COVID-19, enrolled during active disease. Each CDR3 is given with its conserved first and last residue. Fields, in order: clone size, D gene, V gene, J gene, CDR3 DNA, CDR3 protein. A D gene is named only where the DNA matches it firmly. Only some rows state a clone size, as once, few, many or a class for expanded clones.

size: .; D: TRBD1; V: TRBV27; J: TRBJ1-5; DNA: TGTGCCAGCAGTTTAGACAGGGTTCAGCCCCAGCATTTT; CDR3: CASSLDRVQPQHF
size: few; D: TRBD2; V: TRBV6-4; J: TRBJ2-1; DNA: TGTGCCAGCAGTGAAAGCGGGGATCCCTACAATGAGCAGTTCTTC; CDR3: CASSESGDPYNEQFF
size: once; D: .; V: TRBV28; J: TRBJ1-1; DNA: TGTGCCAGCAGTCAAAACACTGAAGCTTTCTTT; CDR3: CASSQNTEAFF
size: .; D: .; V: TRBV19; J: TRBJ1-5; DNA: TGTGCCAGTAGTATACCCGGGGATCAGCCCCAGCATTTT; CDR3: CASSIPGDQPQHF
size: .; D: .; V: TRBV4-3; J: TRBJ2-7; DNA: TGCGCCAGCAGCCCTCGACAGAGCCTCGAGCAGTACTTC; CDR3: CASSPRQSLEQYF
size: once; D: .; V: TRBV19; J: TRBJ1-4; DNA: TGTGCCAGTAGTATATCGGCAACTAATGAAAAACTGTTTTTT; CDR3: CASSISATNEKLFF
size: .; D: TRBD2; V: TRBV6-2/TRBV6-3; J: TRBJ2-1; DNA: TGTGCCAGCAGTTTCGAACCTAGCGGGAGCTCCTACAATGAGCAGTTCTTC; CDR3: CASSFEPSGSSYNEQFF
size: .; D: .; V: TRBV7-3; J: TRBJ1-1; DNA: TGTGCCAGCAGCTTAAATGGCCCGAACACTGAAGCTTTCTTT; CDR3: CASSLNGPNTEAFF
size: .; D: TRBD1; V: TRBV6-5; J: TRBJ2-7; DNA: TGTGCCAGCAGTACCCGACAGGGCAGCTCCTACGAGCAGTACTTC; CDR3: CASSTRQGSSYEQYF
size: .; D: TRBD1; V: TRBV7-8; J: TRBJ2-7; DNA: TGTGCCAGCAGCTTATACGGACAGGCATACGAGCAGTACTTC; CDR3: CASSLYGQAYEQYF
size: .; D: .; V: TRBV7-9; J: TRBJ1-6; DNA: TGTGCCAGCAGCCTGGGAGGCAATTCACCCCTCCACTTT; CDR3: CASSLGGNSPLHF
size: .; D: .; V: TRBV21-1; J: TRBJ1-4; DNA: TGTGCCAGCAGCAAACCCGACACTGACAGGGTATCCGGGCCCACAAAACCCAAAAAACTGTTTTTT; CDR3: CASSKPDTDRVSGPTKPKKLFF
size: once; D: TRBD1; V: TRBV19; J: TRBJ1-2; DNA: TGTGCCAGTAATTCGGGGACAGGGAGGAAAGTCTATGGCTACACCTTC; CDR3: CASNSGTGRKVYGYTF
size: .; D: .; V: TRBV21-1; J: TRBJ1-2; DNA: TGTGCCAGCAGCAAATCGTATCCCCAGGGGGCGGGAGGCTACACCTTC; CDR3: CASSKSYPQGAGGYTF
size: .; D: TRBD1; V: TRBV3-1/TRBV3-2; J: TRBJ1-4; DNA: TGTGCCAGCAGCCTACAGGGGACAACTAATGAAAAACTGTTTTTT; CDR3: CASSLQGTTNEKLFF
size: .; D: TRBD2; V: TRBV14; J: TRBJ2-3; DNA: TGTGCCAGCAGCCAAGTAGTCGCGACTAGCGGGGGGGCCTGGAATACGCAGTATTTT; CDR3: CASSQVVATSGGAWNTQYF
size: .; D: .; V: TRBV19; J: TRBJ1-1; DNA: TGTGCCAGTAGTATAGTGGGGGGCACTGAAGCTTTCTTT; CDR3: CASSIVGGTEAFF
size: .; D: .; V: TRBV5-5; J: TRBJ1-3; DNA: TGTGCCAGCAGCTTGTTTTTGTATGGCCCTGGAAACACCATATATTTT; CDR3: CASSLFLYGPGNTIYF
size: once; D: .; V: TRBV5-1; J: TRBJ1-4; DNA: TGCGCCAGCAGCCCCGGCCGGGAGGGCGAAAAACTGTTTTTT; CDR3: CASSPGREGEKLFF
size: .; D: TRBD2; V: TRBV3-1/TRBV3-2; J: TRBJ2-7; DNA: TGTGCCAGCAGCCGGGGGGGACTAGTAGGAGCCGAGCAGTACTTC; CDR3: CASSRGGLVGAEQYF
size: .; D: TRBD1; V: TRBV5-4; J: TRBJ1-2; DNA: TGTGCCAGCAGCCCGGGGACAGGCCTTCCCTATGGCTACACCTTC; CDR3: CASSPGTGLPYGYTF
size: once; D: TRBD2; V: TRBV3-1/TRBV3-2; J: TRBJ2-3; DNA: TGTGCCAGCAGCCAAGATAGCAGCGGGAGAATGAGTGGGGCAGATACGCAGTATTTT; CDR3: CASSQDSSGRMSGADTQYF
size: .; D: TRBD2; V: TRBV19; J: TRBJ2-3; DNA: TGTGCCAGACCCCGCCCCACTGGGACTAGCGGGAGACGGGTAGATACGCAGTATTTT; CDR3: CARPRPTGTSGRRVDTQYF